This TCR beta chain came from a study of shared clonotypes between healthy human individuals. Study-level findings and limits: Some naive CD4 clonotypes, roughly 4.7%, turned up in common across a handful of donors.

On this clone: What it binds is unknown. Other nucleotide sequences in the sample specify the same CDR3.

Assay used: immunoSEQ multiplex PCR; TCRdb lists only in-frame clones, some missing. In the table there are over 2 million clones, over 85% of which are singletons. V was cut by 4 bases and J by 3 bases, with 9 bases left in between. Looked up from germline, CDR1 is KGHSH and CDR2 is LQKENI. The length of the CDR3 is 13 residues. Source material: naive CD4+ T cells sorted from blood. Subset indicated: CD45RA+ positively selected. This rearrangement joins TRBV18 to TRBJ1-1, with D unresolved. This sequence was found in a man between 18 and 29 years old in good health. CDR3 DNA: TGTGCCAGCTCACAAGGAGCGGACACTGAAGCTTTCTTT. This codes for CASSQGADTEAFF.